One sample yielded the 6 T cell receptor beta chains listed below, sequenced in a study of T-cell reconstitution after alpha-beta-depleted transplantation in children. Preparing the TCRbeta library involved the use of unique molecular identifiers. MiXCR, run by TCRdb on the PCR reads, gives a single entry per CDR3 protein. The sample yields hundreds of thousands of distinct CDR3 sequences, approximately 15% seen once. This sample comprised PBMCs, mostly from graft donor cells, obtained 360 days after TCRalphabeta/CD19-depleted stem cell transplant. The receptors were sampled from a male patient aged 2-9 years who had a stem cell transplant for acute lymphoblastic leukemia, so the T cells may come from the graft donor.

This clonotype was seen ten or more times. The chain joins TRBV4-2 to TRBJ2-1, with 7 bases lining up with TRBD1. V lost 1 base, J lost 7 bases, and 4 bases stayed unmatched. Germline loops: CDR1 LGHNA, CDR2 YNFKEQ. The CDR3 runs to 14 residues. Here the CDR3 reads CASSQGDSLNEQFF. CDR3 DNA sequence: TGTGCCAGCAGCCAAGGGGACAGTTTGAATGAGCAGTTCTTC.

J is TRBJ2-1 and V is TRBV20-1, with 10 bases matching TRBD2. This CDR3 is 16 amino acids long. V shed 6 bases and J 0 bases; nucleotides not matched to a gene: 8. Per germline, CDR1 DFQATT and CDR2 SNEGSKA (reference sequence). Here the CDR3 reads CSAPRTSGSSYNEQFF. The CDR3 DNA is TGCAGTGCCCCGAGGACTAGCGGAAGCTCCTACAATGAGCAGTTCTTC.

This clonotype was detected only a few times. The chain has TRBV6-4 and TRBJ2-6, with TRBD1 identical over 8 bases. V shed 8 bases, J shed 1 base, and the junction held 10 bases outside the gene matches. The germline V gene encodes CDR1 MRHNA and CDR2 SNTAGT. The CDR3 covers 17 residues. CDR3 sequence reads: CASCQGAAQSGANVLTF. CDR3 sequence (DNA): TGTGCCAGCTGTCAGGGGGCAGCTCAATCTGGGGCCAACGTCCTGACTTTC.

The sample holds a few counts of this clonotype. The rearrangement uses TRBV20-1 and TRBJ2-2; 7 bases map to TRBD2. The CDR3 extends over 13 amino acids. CDR1 and CDR2 (germline): DFQATT, SNEGSKA (reference sequence). V gave up 4 bases and J gave up 4 bases; unmatched junction bases: 3. The CDR3 protein is CSAMAGVTGELFF. DNA of the CDR3: TGCAGTGCTATGGCGGGAGTCACCGGGGAGCTGTTTTTT.

The CDR3 is CSARGGGAGYGYTF. The CDR3 nucleotides are TGCAGTGCTAGAGGGGGGGGCGCGGGCTATGGCTACACCTTC. The genes are TRBV20-1 and TRBJ1-2; D is possibly TRBD1 (6 bases). With 1 base removed from V and 4 bases from J, the gap between germline ends came to 13 bases. CDR3 length equals 14 residues. CDR1 is DFQATT and CDR2 is SNEGSKA in the germline V gene (reference sequence).

This clonotype was observed a few times. This chain uses TRBV20-1 with TRBJ2-7; 10 positions match TRBD2. CDR1 and CDR2 (germline): DFQATT, SNEGSKA (reference sequence). There are 17 residues in the CDR3. With 5 bases clipped from V and 1 base from J, the junction kept 14 bases outside the gene matches. The CDR3: CSAGGLAKSLWSYEQYF. The CDR3, as DNA: TGCAGTGCTGGGGGACTAGCGAAGAGCTTGTGGTCCTACGAGCAGTACTTC.